These 2 T cell receptor beta chains came from one sample sequenced in a study of T-cell reconstitution after alpha-beta-depleted transplantation in children. For TCRbeta, the library was prepared with unique molecular identifiers. Using its own MiXCR run on the PCR reads, TCRdb lists one record per CDR3 protein. The top ten hold more than 2% of the sample, which has almost 250,000 distinct CDR3 sequences, more than 20% seen once. The sequencing here drew on PBMCs, taken before TCRalphabeta/CD19-depleted stem cell transplant. The receptors originated from a girl aged 2-10 years with Fanconi anemia, due to receive a stem cell transplant.

The J gene is TRBJ2-1, the V gene TRBV7-2; a weak D match, TRBD2 (5 bases). Per germline, CDR1 SGHTA and CDR2 FQGNSA. The CDR3 sequence is 13 residues long. Between the trimmed V and J ends, which lost 3 bases and 12 bases, there was a span of 15 bases. Here the CDR3 reads CASSFLAADRQFF. CDR3 nucleotides: TGTGCCAGCAGCTTCCTAGCCGCTGATAGGCAGTTCTTC.

The chain combines TRBV28 with TRBJ2-3, with TRBD2 identical over 12 bases. The CDR3 is 16 amino acids. The germline V gene has CDR1 MDHEN and CDR2 SYDVKM. Germline trimming cut 2 bases from V and 5 bases from J; bases unmatched to any gene: 5. The CDR3 region has the DNA TGTGCCAGCAGTTTACCTAGCGGGGGGGGCGGAGATACGCAGTATTTT. Its protein is CASSLPSGGGGDTQYF.